This record covers a single T cell receptor (beta chain). Authors' processing steps: Cell counts per sample came from amplifying reference gene primers. Repertoires were generated with immunoSEQ multiplex PCR, while TCRdb's copy carries only in-frame clones and drops some. V and J calls and clone size come straight from that table; D and trimming were deduced from the DNA. Of approximately 160,000 clones listed, around 81% are singletons. Those enrolled, adults aged roughly 18 to 100 years, came from around 24 US areas. Participants reported their clinical history, and cohort assignment relied on those reports. The germline gives CDR1 MGHRA, CDR2 YSYEKL. V lost 3 bases to trimming and J lost 7 bases, with 7 bases between them. The CDR3 loop spans 12 amino acids. The sample is drawn from a study of blood T cell repertoires in COVID-19.

This sequence joins TRBV4-1 and TRBJ2-1; no clear D gene. Sequenced input: PBMCs or T cells enriched from blood (not recorded which). The receptor comes from a man between 35 and 55 years old who had recovered from COVID-19. DNA of the CDR3: TGCGCCAGCAGCCATCTCGTGAATGAGCAGTTCTTC. It translates to CASSHLVNEQFF.